The next 16 T cell receptor beta chains were all read from a single sample in a study of shared clonotypes between healthy human individuals. Method: immunoSEQ multiplex PCR; TCRdb's copy keeps in-frame clones and lacks some. The sample comprises 2 million to 2.5 million clones, approximately 96% of which are singletons, and 0.1% to 0.15% rests with the top ten. Sequencing was done on a sample of naive CD4+ T cells sorted from blood. Subset here: CD45RA+ positively selected. The receptors shown here come from a man younger than 35 in good health.

The chain combines TRBV30 with TRBJ1-2; 7 bases are shared with TRBD1. The ends lost 2 bases at V and 8 bases at J; junction bases unmatched: 5. This CDR3 is 12 amino acids long. Germline V CDR1 and CDR2: GTSNPN, SVGIG (reference sequence). CDR3 nucleotide sequence: TGTGCCTGGAGTCCAGGGGGGTCGGGCTACACCTTC. It is translated as CAWSPGGSGYTF.

V usage is TRBV7-8 and J usage is TRBJ2-7; D ambiguous. From germline, CDR1 is SGHVS and CDR2 FQNEAQ. This CDR3 spans 11 amino acids. Trimming cost V 2 bases and J 7 bases, with 6 bases left between them. CDR3 sequence (DNA): TGTGCCAGCAGCTTAACGACTGAGCAGTACTTC. It specifies CASSLTTEQYF.

The chain recombines TRBV7-9 with TRBJ1-2; 11 bases line up with TRBD1. The CDR3 is made up of 14 amino acids. In germline, CDR1 is SEHNR, CDR2 FQNEAQ (reference sequence). V dropped 4 bases and J dropped 6; count of bases not matched to a gene: 4. CDR3 nucleotide sequence: TGTGCCAGCAGCTCCCGGACAGGGGGCGATGGCTACACCTTC. Its protein product is CASSSRTGGDGYTF.

V is TRBV30 and J is TRBJ1-4, with D perhaps matching TRBD1 (5 bases). Between the trimmed V and J ends, which lost 1 base and 9 bases, there was a span of 15 bases. In germline, CDR1 is GTSNPN, CDR2 SVGIG (reference sequence). The CDR3 spans 14 residues. Here the CDR3 DNA reads TGTGCCTGGAGTGGGGGTAGCCAGGGACAAAAACTGTTTTTT. Translated, it gives CAWSGGSQGQKLFF.

V usage is TRBV11-2 and J usage is TRBJ2-7; possibly TRBD1 or TRBD2 for D (6 bases each). Trimming pared 1 base from V and 3 bases from J, leaving 10 bases between. This CDR3 spans 14 amino acids. Germline V lookup: CDR1 SGHAT, CDR2 FQNNGV. CDR3 region: CASSLGGAGYEQYF. The CDR3 DNA reads TGTGCCAGCAGCTTAGGGGGGGCGGGCTACGAGCAGTACTTC.

This clone has just one count. The DNA of the CDR3 is TGTGCCAGCAGCCCCCGGGAGTTCAATCAGCCCCAGCATTTT. Its translation: CASSPREFNQPQHF. The V and J genes are TRBV7-8 and TRBJ1-5; D is undetermined. The V gene's germline CDR1 is SGHVS and CDR2 FQNEAQ. V lost 5 bases to trimming and J lost 3 bases, with 11 bases between them. The CDR3 is made up of 14 amino acids.

The rearrangement joins TRBV2 to TRBJ1-6, with TRBD1 as a possible D gene (6 bases). Germline V CDR1 and CDR2: SNHLY, FYNNEI. Trimming took 6 bases from V and 6 from J, leaving 12 bases between them. CDR3 length: 14 residues. Here the CDR3 DNA reads TGTGCCAGCAGCACAGGACAGAGTAATTCACCCCTCCACTTT. This gives the protein CASSTGQSNSPLHF.

V and J are TRBV18 and TRBJ2-5; maybe TRBD2 (6 bases). The CDR3 spans 16 residues. V gave up 3 bases and J gave up 4 bases, with 18 bases separating them. Germline V gene lookup returns CDR1 KGHSH and CDR2 LQKENI. The CDR3 sequence is CASSPPVGAGGETQYF. CDR3 nucleotide sequence: TGTGCCAGCTCACCCCCCGTAGGGGCCGGGGGAGAGACCCAGTACTTC.

As for this clone: The junction and the germline gene differ at one end; a read error may be behind it. CDR3 residues: CASSPRKGGEQYF. CDR3 coding DNA: TGTGCTAGCAGCCCTCGCAAGGGGGGGGAGCAGTACTTC. J is TRBJ2-7 and V is TRBV7-7; D may be TRBD2 (7 bases). In germline, CDR1 is SSHAT, CDR2 FNYEAQ (reference sequence). The CDR3 runs to 13 residues.

V gene TRBV20-1 combines with J gene TRBJ1-1; no clear D gene. Deletions cut 8 bases from V and 5 bases from J, with 6 bases between. CDR1 is DFQATT and CDR2 is SNEGSKA in the germline V gene (reference sequence). The length of the CDR3 is 9 residues. This chain's CDR3 is CSPLTEAFF. For the CDR3, the DNA is TGCAGTCCTCTAACTGAAGCTTTCTTT.

This rearrangement joins TRBV4-1 to TRBJ1-2; D might be TRBD1 (5 bases). The CDR3 is 16 residues long. The ends were cut back, 4 bases at V and 4 bases at J, with 19 bases in the middle. Germline CDR1 and CDR2: MGHRA and YSYEKL. The CDR3 nucleotides read TGCGCCAGCAGCCGCGATGGACCGGCGACAGTCTATGGCTACACCTTC. Translated, it gives CASSRDGPATVYGYTF.

This chain uses TRBV2 with TRBJ2-2; 14 nucleotides line up with TRBD2. V was pared by 5 bases and J by 5 bases, with 10 bases of the junction left unmatched. This CDR3 contains 18 residues. The germline CDR1 and CDR2 sequences are SNHLY and FYNNEI. The CDR3 sequence is CASSLSGTSGSRTGELFF. CDR3 DNA sequence: TGTGCCAGCAGTCTGTCCGGGACTAGCGGGAGCAGGACCGGGGAGCTGTTTTTT.

The genes are TRBV2 and TRBJ2-7, with 10 bases matching TRBD2. The CDR3 consists of 14 residues. Germline lookup yields CDR1 SNHLY and CDR2 FYNNEI. Trimming removed 5 bases from V and 3 bases from J; junction bases left unmatched: 4. Here the CDR3 reads CASSPSGSFYEQYF. CDR3 coding DNA: TGTGCCAGCAGTCCTAGCGGGAGTTTCTACGAGCAGTACTTC.

This chain uses TRBV5-5 with TRBJ1-5; D remains ambiguous. V lost 0 bases and J 2 bases, leaving 9 bases between the germline ends. The length of the CDR3 is 15 residues. CDR1 is SGHKS, CDR2 YYEKEE, per germline (reference sequence). This CDR3 is CASSLDAGRNQPQHF. In nucleotides, the CDR3 is TGTGCCAGCAGCTTGGACGCAGGACGCAATCAGCCCCAGCATTTT.

This clone was observed once. The chain couples TRBV7-2 to TRBJ2-3, with TRBD2 matching over 7 bases. The germline CDR1 and CDR2 sequences are SGHTA and FQGNSA. Trimming cost V 5 bases and J 2 bases; bases outside gene matches: 10. The CDR3 length is 16 residues. Here the CDR3 reads CASSLSGPQPTDTQYF. CDR3 nucleotide sequence: TGTGCCAGCAGCCTTAGCGGGCCCCAGCCCACAGATACGCAGTATTTT.

This rearrangement joins TRBV9 to TRBJ2-1; D is undetermined. The CDR3 runs 13 residues. With 0 bases removed from V and 8 bases from J, the gap between germline ends came to 9 bases. Germline CDR1 and CDR2: SGDLS and YYNGEE. The CDR3 protein is CASSVGNIDEQFF. In DNA, the CDR3 is TGTGCCAGCAGCGTAGGCAACATAGATGAGCAGTTCTTC.